This is a list of T cell receptor beta chains from one sample in a study of shared clonotypes between healthy human individuals. Generated by immunoSEQ multiplex PCR, the TCRdb table keeps only in-frame clones and is missing some. The sample shows a few million clones, more than 85% of them seen only once. Sequenced input: naive CD4+ T cells from PBMCs. The receptors were sampled from a man between 18 and 35 years old in good health. Some clones in this sample may be carry-over from other donors' samples. CDR3s include the opening cysteine and the closing phenylalanine or tryptophan. The D gene is left open where the match is weak. Not every row has a clone size; where given, it reads once, few, many or a size class.

abundance | d_gene | j_gene | v_gene | CDR3aa | CDR3nt
NA | NA | TRBJ2-5 | TRBV2 | CASSVTGQETQYF | TGTGCCAGCAGTGTGACGGGTCAAGAGACCCAGTACTTC
NA | TRBD1 | TRBJ2-1 | TRBV6-1 | CASSEIRTGGLDEQFF | TGTGCCAGCAGTGAAATTAGGACAGGGGGCTTGGATGAGCAGTTCTTC
NA | NA | TRBJ2-2 | TRBV7-9 | CASSAIRPWNTGELFF | TGTGCCAGCAGCGCCATAAGACCGTGGAACACCGGGGAGCTGTTTTTT
NA | NA | TRBJ2-7 | TRBV28 | CASSQTARVFAAF | TGTGCCAGCAGTCAAACAGCCCGGGTCTTTGCGGCCTTC
NA | NA | TRBJ2-4 | TRBV29-1 | CSVGWGRENIQYF | TGCAGCGTTGGTTGGGGGCGCGAAAACATTCAGTACTTC
once | NA | TRBJ1-6 | TRBV18 | CASSPPGGTLHF | TGTGCCAGCTCACCTCCAGGAGGCACCCTCCACTTT
once | TRBD1 | TRBJ2-3 | TRBV28 | CATQGNTDTQYF | TGTGCCACACAGGGGAACACAGATACGCAGTATTTT
NA | TRBD1 | TRBJ2-7 | TRBV9 | CASSPRGQGASYEQYF | TGTGCCAGCAGCCCTCGGGGACAGGGGGCTTCCTACGAGCAGTACTTC
few | NA | TRBJ2-5 | TRBV7-9 | CASSPMQGKETQYF | TGTGCCAGCAGCCCTATGCAGGGGAAAGAGACCCAGTACTTC
NA | TRBD2 | TRBJ2-2 | TRBV29-1 | CSGTSGSTGELFF | TGCAGCGGGACTAGCGGGAGCACCGGGGAGCTGTTTTTT
NA | NA | TRBJ2-6 | TRBV5-1 | CASSPGRISGANVLTF | TGCGCCAGCAGCCCCGGACGGATCTCTGGGGCCAACGTCCTGACTTTC
NA | NA | TRBJ1-3 | TRBV28 | CASSLSGTHGNTIYF | TGTGCCAGCAGTCTCTCCGGGACACACGGAAACACCATATATTTT
once | TRBD1 | TRBJ1-5 | TRBV5-1 | CASSSGTGVGQPQHF | TGCGCCAGCAGCTCCGGGACAGGGGTCGGACAGCCCCAGCATTTT
NA | NA | TRBJ1-2 | TRBV5-1 | CASSLSVRESGYTF | TGCGCCAGCAGCTTGTCGGTGAGGGAGTCTGGCTACACCTTC
NA | TRBD1 | TRBJ1-1 | TRBV5-1 | CASSLVGTGVGTEAFF | TGCGCCAGCAGCTTGGTAGGGACAGGGGTGGGGACTGAAGCTTTCTTT
NA | NA | TRBJ2-2 | TRBV28 | CASSSTGQNTGELFF | TGTGCCAGCAGTTCTACAGGACAGAACACCGGGGAGCTGTTTTTT
NA | NA | TRBJ2-6 | TRBV9 | CASSVGGSGANVLTF | TGTGCCAGCAGCGTAGGCGGGTCTGGGGCCAACGTCCTGACTTTC
NA | TRBD1 | TRBJ2-7 | TRBV5-1 | CASSPGDRGPREQYF | TGCGCCAGCAGCCCGGGGGACAGGGGCCCTAGGGAGCAGTACTTC
NA | NA | TRBJ2-2 | TRBV25-1 | CASSEAPGELFF | TGTGCCAGCAGTGAAGCGCCTGGGGAGCTGTTTTTT
NA | NA | TRBJ2-1 | TRBV11-3 | CASSQSRRNEQFF | TGTGCCAGCAGCCAGAGCCGAAGAAATGAGCAGTTCTTC
NA | NA | TRBJ2-1 | TRBV7-3 | CASSQAGGRNEQFF | TGTGCCAGCAGCCAGGCTGGGGGTAGGAATGAGCAGTTCTTC
NA | NA | TRBJ2-7 | TRBV19 | CASSAFGRKTYEQYF | TGTGCCAGTAGTGCCTTCGGTCGCAAAACCTACGAGCAGTACTTC
once | NA | TRBJ2-1 | TRBV28 | CASSLGGSSYNEQFF | TGTGCCAGCAGTTTGGGTGGCTCCTCCTACAATGAGCAGTTCTTC
NA | TRBD1 | TRBJ1-2 | TRBV18 | CASSPGTGGTYGYTF | TGTGCCAGCTCACCAGGGACAGGGGGCACCTATGGCTACACCTTC
NA | NA | TRBJ2-3 | TRBV11-2 | CASSLDRGPDTQYF | TGTGCCAGCAGCTTAGATCGGGGCCCAGATACGCAGTATTTT
once | NA | TRBJ1-1 | TRBV14 | CASSQRGAWGTEAFF | TGTGCCAGCAGCCAGAGGGGGGCATGGGGCACTGAAGCTTTCTTT
NA | NA | TRBJ2-7 | TRBV5-1 | CASSLAWGFSPYEQYF | TGCGCCAGCAGCTTGGCTTGGGGGTTTTCACCCTACGAGCAGTACTTC
NA | NA | TRBJ1-4 | TRBV6-5 | CASSFTGGGNEKLFF | TGTGCCAGCAGTTTCACAGGAGGAGGAAATGAAAAACTGTTTTTT
NA | TRBD2 | TRBJ2-7 | TRBV5-1 | CASSRTSEEPYEQYF | TGCGCCAGCAGCCGGACTAGCGAAGAACCCTACGAGCAGTACTTC
NA | TRBD1 | TRBJ1-4 | TRBV29-1 | CSVGGQGRKLFF | TGCAGCGTTGGGGGACAGGGCAGAAAACTGTTTTTT
NA | NA | TRBJ1-2 | TRBV28 | CASSIGYGSYGYTF | TGTGCCAGCAGTATAGGATATGGGAGCTATGGCTACACCTTC
NA | NA | TRBJ2-3 | TRBV11-2 | CASSLRFTDTQYF | TGTGCCAGCAGCTTACGGTTCACAGATACGCAGTATTTT
NA | TRBD2 | TRBJ2-2 | TRBV27 | CASSFLVDGGTGELFF | TGTGCCAGCAGTTTCCTGGTAGACGGGGGGACCGGGGAGCTGTTTTTT
NA | TRBD2 | TRBJ2-3 | TRBV10-2 | CASRRGPSGTRTDTQYF | TGCGCCAGCAGGCGAGGGCCTAGCGGGACCCGCACAGATACGCAGTATTTT
NA | TRBD1 | TRBJ2-7 | TRBV7-9 | CASSSGTGDYEQYF | TGTGCCAGCAGCTCGGGGACAGGGGACTACGAGCAGTACTTC
NA | NA | TRBJ2-3 | TRBV27 | CASSQPSGVTDTQYF | TGTGCCAGCAGTCAACCCAGCGGAGTCACAGATACGCAGTATTTT
NA | NA | TRBJ2-5 | TRBV2 | CASSEQSDQETQYF | TGTGCCAGCAGTGAACAGTCGGATCAAGAGACCCAGTACTTC
NA | NA | TRBJ2-1 | TRBV19 | CASRPRSSYNEQFF | TGTGCCAGTAGGCCCAGATCCTCCTACAATGAGCAGTTCTTC
NA | NA | TRBJ2-7 | TRBV4-3 | CASSQDRTEWISDEQYF | TGCGCCAGCAGCCAAGACAGGACGGAGTGGATTTCGGACGAGCAGTACTTC
NA | NA | TRBJ2-1 | TRBV5-1 | CASSLFGGDNEQFF | TGCGCCAGCAGCTTGTTCGGCGGGGACAATGAGCAGTTCTTC
NA | TRBD1 | TRBJ2-7 | TRBV6-1 | CASSRTGHEQYF | TGTGCCAGCAGTAGGACAGGGCACGAGCAGTACTTC
NA | NA | TRBJ1-1 | TRBV27 | CASSFDQHSNTEAFF | TGTGCCAGCAGTTTTGATCAGCACTCGAACACTGAAGCTTTCTTT
NA | NA | TRBJ2-6 | TRBV6-5 | CASSYLGGANVLTF | TGTGCCAGCAGTTACCTGGGGGGGGCCAACGTCCTGACTTTC
NA | NA | TRBJ2-2 | TRBV6-6 | CASSYSRVTGELFF | TGTGCCAGCAGTTATTCGAGGGTGACCGGGGAGCTGTTTTTT
NA | TRBD2 | TRBJ2-7 | TRBV7-6 | CASSLTTRLAGGTEQYF | TGTGCCAGCAGCTTAACGACACGGCTAGCGGGAGGCACCGAGCAGTACTTC
once | TRBD1 | TRBJ2-7 | TRBV5-1 | CASSLGQGSNEQYF | TGCGCCAGCAGCTTGGGACAGGGCTCCAACGAGCAGTACTTC
NA | TRBD2 | TRBJ2-3 | TRBV28 | CASNRETSGTDTQYF | TGTGCCAGCAACCGTGAGACTAGCGGCACAGATACGCAGTATTTT
NA | NA | TRBJ1-6 | TRBV29-1 | CSVGVGDTNSPLHF | TGCAGCGTTGGGGTCGGCGATACCAATTCACCCCTCCACTTT
NA | TRBD1 | TRBJ2-1 | TRBV2 | CASSRRQGAYNEQFF | TGTGCCAGCAGTCGTAGACAGGGTGCCTACAATGAGCAGTTCTTC
NA | NA | TRBJ1-2 | TRBV29-1 | CSVEDGVRGF | TGCAGCGTTGAAGATGGAGTCAGGGGCTTC
NA | NA | TRBJ1-3 | TRBV15 | CATSRRSGNTIYF | TGTGCCACCAGCCGAAGATCTGGAAACACCATATATTTT
NA | NA | TRBJ2-1 | TRBV28 | CASSPGGDSSYNEQFF | TGTGCCAGCAGCCCCGGGGGGGACAGCTCCTACAATGAGCAGTTCTTC
NA | TRBD2 | TRBJ2-1 | TRBV7-9 | CASSPGTSGRYNEQFF | TGTGCCAGCAGCCCCGGGACTAGCGGGAGGTACAATGAGCAGTTCTTC